The 14 T cell receptor beta chains in this list originate from one sample, sequenced in a study of cytomegalovirus exposure and HLA in healthy donors. 60 Vbeta and 13 Jbeta primers were used in PCR. Sequenced by immunoSEQ multiplex PCR; TCRdb stores in-frame clones only, minus some. The profile shows about 110,000 clones, 70% of them singletons. The specimen sequenced was PBMCs. These receptors all come from a man aged 40-50 years in good health and CMV-seropositive.

The rearrangement joins TRBV6-1 to TRBJ2-3; 7 positions match TRBD2. V dropped 3 bases and J dropped 3; count of bases not matched to a gene: 9. Germline CDR1 MNHNS, CDR2 SASEGT. The CDR3 consists of 16 residues. The CDR3 DNA sequence: TGTGCCAGCAGTGACCGGCGGGAGCGGTGGACAGATACGCAGTATTTT. This encodes CASSDRRERWTDTQYF.

There are a few counts of this clone. Written as DNA, the CDR3 is TGTGCCAGCAGCTTGGCTGGGTCGGGTGGCTACACCTTC. Amino acids: CASSLAGSGGYTF. This chain uses TRBV5-4 with TRBJ1-2; D is uncertain. V was shortened by 0 bases and J by 7 bases, with 10 bases between the two germline ends. CDR1 is SGHNT, CDR2 YYREEE, per germline (reference sequence). The CDR3 is 13 residues long. Using reference TRBV5-4 and TRBJ1-2 for the parts outside the CDR3, the full variable domain is ETGVTQSPTHLIKTRGQQVTLRCSSQSGHNTVSWYQQALGQGPQFIFQYYREEENGRGNFPPRFSGLQFPNYSSELNVNALELDDSALYLCASSLAGSGGYTFGSGTRLTVV.

V gene TRBV19 combines with J gene TRBJ2-6; possible D gene TRBD1, 5 bases. CDR3 length equals 16 residues. In germline, CDR1 is LNHDA, CDR2 SQIVND (reference sequence). Trimming took off 5 bases at V and 4 bases at J, with 15 bases between the two ends. The CDR3 reads CASSSRTFSGANVLTF. The DNA of the CDR3 is TGTGCCAGTAGTTCCAGGACATTCTCGGGGGCCAACGTCCTGACTTTC.

The V and J genes are TRBV6-1 and TRBJ2-3; 9 bases agree with TRBD2. V gave up 4 bases and J gave up 4 bases; unmatched junction bases: 6. The CDR3 covers 15 residues. CDR1 and CDR2 (germline): MNHNS, SASEGT. The CDR3 here is CASSAQREAPDTQYF. CDR3 in DNA: TGTGCCAGCAGTGCCCAGCGGGAGGCCCCAGATACGCAGTATTTT.

This chain joins TRBV28 and TRBJ2-7; a weak D match, TRBD2 (9 bases). Trimming cost V 4 bases and J 3 bases, with 40 bases left between them. This CDR3 has 23 residues. Germline V CDR1 and CDR2: MDHEN, SYDVKM. The CDR3 nucleotides read TGTGCCAGCAGTTGCGGACAGGGACGAACGGTTTGTTCGCTAGCGGGACAAATCTACGAGCAGTACTTC. Amino acid sequence: CASSCGQGRTVCSLAGQIYEQYF.

The J gene is TRBJ2-1, the V gene TRBV11-2; D unclear. The CDR3 totals 13 residues. Germline V gives CDR1 SGHAT, CDR2 FQNNGV. V shed 0 bases and J shed 6 bases, with 6 bases lying between them. For the CDR3, the DNA is TGTGCCAGCAGCTTAGAATTCGTCAATGAGCAGTTCTTC. As protein: CASSLEFVNEQFF. Drawing the rest from reference TRBV11-2 and TRBJ2-1, the complete variable domain is EAGVAQSPRYKIIEKRQSVAFWCNPISGHATLYWYQQILGQGPKLLIQFQNNGVVDDSQLPKDRFSAERLKGVDSTLKIQPAKLEDSAVYLCASSLEFVNEQFFGPGTRLTVL.

V usage is TRBV28 and J usage is TRBJ1-1, with 9 bases identical to TRBD1. The germline CDR1 and CDR2 sequences are MDHEN and SYDVKM. There are 13 residues in the CDR3. V shed 6 bases, J shed 10 bases, and the junction held 9 bases outside the gene matches. The CDR3 nucleotides are TGTGCCAGCAGGTCGGGACAGGGCGGTAGAGCTTTCTTT. This gives the protein CASRSGQGGRAFF. The full variable domain, its missing parts supplied by reference TRBV28 and TRBJ1-1, is DVKVTQSSRYLVKRTGEKVFLECVQDMDHENMFWYRQDPGLGLRLIYFSYDVKMKEKGDIPEGYSVSREKKERFSLILESASTNQTSMYLCASRSGQGGRAFFGQGTRLTVV.

The chain uses TRBV19 and TRBJ2-1, with D possibly matching TRBD1 (6 bases). This CDR3 has 15 residues. Germline V lookup: CDR1 LNHDA, CDR2 SQIVND (reference sequence). The germline V and J ends were trimmed by 8 bases and 0 bases, with 14 bases remaining between them. This CDR3 is CASSAWTASYNEQFF. CDR3 DNA sequence: TGTGCCAGTTCGGCCTGGACAGCCTCCTACAATGAGCAGTTCTTC. Together with reference TRBV19 and TRBJ2-1, the CDR3 gives the full variable domain: DGGITQSPKYLFRKEGQNVTLSCEQNLNHDAMYWYRQDPGQGLRLIYYSQIVNDFQKGDIAEGYSVSREKKESFPLTVTSAQKNPTAFYLCASSAWTASYNEQFFGPGTRLTVL.

Only one count was recorded for this clone. This rearrangement joins TRBV7-9 to TRBJ2-7; no firm D call. The CDR3 sequence is 12 residues long. CDR1 and CDR2 (germline): SEHNR, FQNEAQ (reference sequence). V lost 1 base to trimming and J lost 5 bases, with 6 bases between them. CDR3 protein: CASSLVADEQYF. The CDR3 nucleotides read TGTGCCAGCAGCTTAGTGGCCGACGAGCAGTACTTC.

The chain combines TRBV19 with TRBJ1-1; D is ambiguous. The CDR3 spans 16 residues. V dropped 0 bases and J dropped 0 bases, with 11 bases sitting between them. CDR1 and CDR2 (germline): LNHDA, SQIVND (reference sequence). The CDR3 spells CASSIDQATMNTEAFF. The CDR3 DNA reads as TGTGCCAGTAGTATAGACCAGGCGACCATGAACACTGAAGCTTTCTTT.

The chain has TRBV4-1 and TRBJ2-5; tentative D call: TRBD2 (6 bases). The V and J ends lost 3 bases and 0 bases respectively, with 11 bases between them. The CDR3 is made up of 15 amino acids. CDR1 is MGHRA and CDR2 is YSYEKL in the germline V gene. In DNA, the CDR3 is TGCGCCAGCAGCCAGGGTTGGAGGGACCAAGAGACCCAGTACTTC. Encoded protein: CASSQGWRDQETQYF.

The V and J genes are TRBV9 and TRBJ1-4; maybe TRBD1 (5 bases). From germline, CDR1 is SGDLS and CDR2 YYNGEE. Trimming took off 1 base at V and 0 bases at J, with 10 bases between the two ends. The CDR3 extends over 16 amino acids. CDR3 sequence (DNA): TGTGCCAGCAGCGTAAGGGGTACAGCAACTAATGAAAAACTGTTTTTT. Protein product: CASSVRGTATNEKLFF.

This chain joins TRBV19 and TRBJ1-2; 9 positions match TRBD1. V was clipped by 6 bases and J by 8 bases; unmatched bases: 10. Looked up from germline, CDR1 is LNHDA and CDR2 is SQIVND (reference sequence). The CDR3 contains 14 residues. CDR3 amino acids: CASSEGTGFYGYTF. The CDR3 DNA is TGTGCCAGTAGCGAAGGGACAGGGTTTTACGGCTACACCTTC.

The chain has TRBV28 and TRBJ2-5, with D possibly being TRBD2 (5 bases). The CDR3 is 13 amino acids. V lost 5 bases and J 7 bases, leaving 14 bases between the germline ends. Germline-derived CDR1 and CDR2 are MDHEN and SYDVKM. In DNA form, the CDR3 reads TGTGCCAGCAGTCCAGCGGTGTTCGGGACCCAGTACTTC. Protein product: CASSPAVFGTQYF.